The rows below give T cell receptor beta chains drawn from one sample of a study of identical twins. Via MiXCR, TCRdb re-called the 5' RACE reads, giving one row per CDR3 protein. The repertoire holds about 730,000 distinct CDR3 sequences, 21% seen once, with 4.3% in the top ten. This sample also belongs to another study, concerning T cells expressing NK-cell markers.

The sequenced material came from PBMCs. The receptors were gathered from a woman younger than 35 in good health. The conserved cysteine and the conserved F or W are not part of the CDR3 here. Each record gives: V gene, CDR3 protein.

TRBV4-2,ASSQMTGTYGYT
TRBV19,ASSIGGRYLNEQF
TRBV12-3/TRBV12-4,ATTSTAGELVDEQY
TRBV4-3,ASSQEASGSFPDTQY
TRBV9,ASSATTEQF
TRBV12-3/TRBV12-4,ASSSGPRVEY
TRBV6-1,ASSGWDEQY
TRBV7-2,ASSLSEAPYNEQF
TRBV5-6,ASSYPGQPFDEQF
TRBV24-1,ATSEGLGEGETQY
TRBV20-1,SARDIGGAYNEQF
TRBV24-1,ATGTSGTDTQY
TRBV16,ASLTGLAGGPEQF
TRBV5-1,ASSLGDSGANVLT
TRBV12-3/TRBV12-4,ASSKTEAVNTEAF
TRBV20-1,SARPRTSAFYNEQF
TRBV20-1,SVSTTQSNEQF
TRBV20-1,SARTPSRSYNEQF
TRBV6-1,ASSPRTSKSEQY
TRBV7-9,ASSGVAKNIQY
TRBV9,ASSLSHADTQY
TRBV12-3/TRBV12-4,ASNPSGRNTGELF
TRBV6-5,ASSRAEGTQY
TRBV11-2,ASSSLSSNGRTVDYEQY
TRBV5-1,ASSLGPGLKLNIQY
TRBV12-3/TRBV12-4,ASSSSGGRGYNEQF
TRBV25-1,ASAVPNTGELF
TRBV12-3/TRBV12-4,ASSATSGNYEQY
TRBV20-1,SARRTEGGAYEQY
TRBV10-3,AISELQGRPTYNEQF
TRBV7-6,ASSLGSSGSSSEQF
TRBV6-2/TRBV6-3,ASSYRGQGANVLT
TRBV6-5,ASSYSTALAGYEQY
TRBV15,ATSRRSGNQPQH
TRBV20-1,STLAGTSGVTDTQY
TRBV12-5,AANGGAYNEQF
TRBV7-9,ASSLWQGEVYEQY
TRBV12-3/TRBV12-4,ASSLQKVFLEQY
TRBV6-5,ASSYSSGDGEAF
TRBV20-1,SASIRGLKETQY
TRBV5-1,ASSLSDGTNRELF
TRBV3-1,ASSRMTLYEQY
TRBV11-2,ASSLGVLGTAQY
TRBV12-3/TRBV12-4,ASRAGEGNIQY
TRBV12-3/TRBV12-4,ASSFFLVEQF
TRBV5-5,ASSLAPGGFNQPQH
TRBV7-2,ASSLVAWGETQY
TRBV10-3,AISESSVSTDTQY
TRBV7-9,ASSSRLAVYNEQF
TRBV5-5,ASSQFSGSSYNEQF
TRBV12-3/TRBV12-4,ASSFRATAYNEQF
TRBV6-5,ASSYLDGDYGYT
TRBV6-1,ASTREIAHGYT
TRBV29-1,SVFPPWTSGSSYNEQF
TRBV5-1,ASSLKPDGAQETQY